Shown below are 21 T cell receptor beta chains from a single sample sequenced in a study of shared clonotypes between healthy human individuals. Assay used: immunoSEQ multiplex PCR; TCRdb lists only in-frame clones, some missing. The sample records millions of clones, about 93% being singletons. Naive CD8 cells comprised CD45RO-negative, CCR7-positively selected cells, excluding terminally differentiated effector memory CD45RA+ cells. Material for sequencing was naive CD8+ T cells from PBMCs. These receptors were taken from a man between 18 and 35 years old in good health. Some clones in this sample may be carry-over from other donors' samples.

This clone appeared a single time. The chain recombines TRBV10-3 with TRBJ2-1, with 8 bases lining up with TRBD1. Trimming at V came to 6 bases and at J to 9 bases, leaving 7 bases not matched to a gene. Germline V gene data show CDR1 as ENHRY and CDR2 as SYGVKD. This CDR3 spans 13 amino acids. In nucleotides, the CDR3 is TGTGCCATCAGCCCCGGACAGGGCCCTGAGCAGTTCTTC. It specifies CAISPGQGPEQFF.

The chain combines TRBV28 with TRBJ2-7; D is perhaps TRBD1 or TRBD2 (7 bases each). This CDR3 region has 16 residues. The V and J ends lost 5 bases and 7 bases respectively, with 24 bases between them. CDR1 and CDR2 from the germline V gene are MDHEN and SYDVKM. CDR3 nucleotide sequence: TGTGCCAGCAGTCCCCTGGCCGGGGAGGGGGCTGGGGAGCAGTACTTC. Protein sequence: CASSPLAGEGAGEQYF.

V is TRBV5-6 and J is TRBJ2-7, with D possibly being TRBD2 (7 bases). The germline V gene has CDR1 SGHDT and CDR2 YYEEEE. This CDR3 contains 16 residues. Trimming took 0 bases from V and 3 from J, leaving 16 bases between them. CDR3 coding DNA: TGTGCCAGCAGCTTGGATCGGGGGGCCGTTGACTACGAGCAGTACTTC. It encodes CASSLDRGAVDYEQYF.

The CDR3 protein is CASSLLPGQRLNTEAFF. The CDR3 DNA reads as TGTGCCAGCAGCTTATTACCGGGACAGCGATTAAACACTGAAGCTTTCTTT. J is TRBJ1-1 and V is TRBV11-1, with 7 nucleotides matching TRBD1. This CDR3 comprises 17 residues. CDR1 and CDR2 from the germline V gene are SGHAT and FQDESV (reference sequence). The V segment lost 2 bases and the J segment 2 bases; nucleotides outside the gene matches: 11.

CDR3: CASSPIGVAGVDEQYF. CDR3 coding DNA: TGTGCCAGCAGTCCCATTGGGGTAGCGGGAGTCGACGAGCAGTACTTC. The chain recombines TRBV27 with TRBJ2-7; TRBD2 agrees at 9 bases. Germline CDR1 and CDR2: MNHEY and SMNVEV (reference sequence). The length of the CDR3 is 16 residues. V lost 5 bases, J lost 5 bases, and 13 bases stayed unmatched.

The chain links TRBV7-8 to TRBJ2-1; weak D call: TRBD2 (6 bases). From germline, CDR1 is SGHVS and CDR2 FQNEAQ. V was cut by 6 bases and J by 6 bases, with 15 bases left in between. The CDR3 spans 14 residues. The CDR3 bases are TGTGCCAGCAGGGGAGGAGCTCTAGCCAATGAGCAGTTCTTC. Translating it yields CASRGGALANEQFF.

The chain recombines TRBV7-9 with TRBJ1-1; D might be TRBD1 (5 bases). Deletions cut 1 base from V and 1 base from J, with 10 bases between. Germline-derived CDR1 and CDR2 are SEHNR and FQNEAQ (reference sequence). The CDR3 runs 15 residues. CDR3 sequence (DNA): TGTGCCAGCAGCTTAGTTTTGGGGGGGAACACTGAAGCTTTCTTT. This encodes CASSLVLGGNTEAFF.

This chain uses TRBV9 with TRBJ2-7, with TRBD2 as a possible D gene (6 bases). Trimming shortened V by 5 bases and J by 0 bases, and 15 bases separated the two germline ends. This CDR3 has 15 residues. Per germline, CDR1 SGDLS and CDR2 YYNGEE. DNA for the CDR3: TGTGCCAGCAGTGCCTATGTCGGGGGCTCCTACGAGCAGTACTTC. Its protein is CASSAYVGGSYEQYF.

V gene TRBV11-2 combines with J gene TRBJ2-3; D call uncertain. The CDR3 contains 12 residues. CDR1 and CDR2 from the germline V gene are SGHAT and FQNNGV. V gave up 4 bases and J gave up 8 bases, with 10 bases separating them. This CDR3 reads CASSSPWGTQYF. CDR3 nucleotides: TGTGCCAGCAGCTCCCCGTGGGGTACGCAGTATTTT.

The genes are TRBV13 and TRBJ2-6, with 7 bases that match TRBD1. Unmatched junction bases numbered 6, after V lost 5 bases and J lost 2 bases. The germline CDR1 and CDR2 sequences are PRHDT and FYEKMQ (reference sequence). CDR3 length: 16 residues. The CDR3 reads CASSPKTGTGANVLTF. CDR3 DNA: TGTGCCAGCAGCCCGAAGACAGGGACTGGGGCCAACGTCCTGACTTTC.

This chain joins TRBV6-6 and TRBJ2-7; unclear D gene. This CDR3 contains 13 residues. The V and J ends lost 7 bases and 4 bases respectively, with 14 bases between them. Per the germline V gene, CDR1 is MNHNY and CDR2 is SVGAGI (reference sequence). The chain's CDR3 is CASNAGDLYEQYF. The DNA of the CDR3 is TGTGCCAGCAACGCAGGAGACCTTTACGAGCAGTACTTC.

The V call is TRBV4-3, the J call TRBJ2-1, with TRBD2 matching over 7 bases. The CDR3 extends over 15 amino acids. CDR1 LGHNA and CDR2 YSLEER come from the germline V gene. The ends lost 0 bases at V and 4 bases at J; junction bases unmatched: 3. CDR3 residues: CASSQDPSGYNEQFF. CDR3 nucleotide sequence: TGCGCCAGCAGCCAAGATCCTAGCGGTTACAATGAGCAGTTCTTC.

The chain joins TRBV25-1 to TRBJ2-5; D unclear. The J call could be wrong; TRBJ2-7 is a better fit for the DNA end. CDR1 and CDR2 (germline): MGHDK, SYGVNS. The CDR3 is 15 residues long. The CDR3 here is CASSESRNPWDEQYF. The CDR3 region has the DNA TGTGCCAGCAGTGAATCCAGAAACCCGTGGGACGAGCAGTACTTC.

CDR3 sequence reads: CASSSGIAGAGNEQYF. The CDR3, as DNA: TGTGCCAGCAGTTCCGGGATAGCGGGAGCCGGGAACGAGCAGTACTTC. The chain has TRBV6-6 and TRBJ2-7; TRBD2 matches 9 bases. CDR3 length: 16 residues. Germline lookup yields CDR1 MNHNY and CDR2 SVGAGI (reference sequence). Germline trimming cut 4 bases from V and 5 bases from J; bases unmatched to any gene: 12.

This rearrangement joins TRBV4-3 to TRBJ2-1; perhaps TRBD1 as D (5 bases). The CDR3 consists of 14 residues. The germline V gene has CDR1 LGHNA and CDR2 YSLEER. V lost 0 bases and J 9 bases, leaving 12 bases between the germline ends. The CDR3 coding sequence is TGCGCCAGCAGCCAAGATGGCAGGGCTGCTGAGCAGTTCTTC. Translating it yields CASSQDGRAAEQFF.

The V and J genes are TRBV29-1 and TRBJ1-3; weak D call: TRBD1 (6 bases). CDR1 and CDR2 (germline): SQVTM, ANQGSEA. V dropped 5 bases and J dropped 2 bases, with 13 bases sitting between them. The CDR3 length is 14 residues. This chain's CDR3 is CSVLTGNTGNTIYF. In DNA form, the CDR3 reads TGCAGCGTTTTAACAGGGAACACTGGAAACACCATATATTTT.

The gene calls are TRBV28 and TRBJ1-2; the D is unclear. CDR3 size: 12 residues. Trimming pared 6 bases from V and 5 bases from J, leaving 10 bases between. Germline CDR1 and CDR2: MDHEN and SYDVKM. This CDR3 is CASSQHPYGYTF. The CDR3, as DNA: TGTGCCAGCAGCCAACACCCTTATGGCTACACCTTC.

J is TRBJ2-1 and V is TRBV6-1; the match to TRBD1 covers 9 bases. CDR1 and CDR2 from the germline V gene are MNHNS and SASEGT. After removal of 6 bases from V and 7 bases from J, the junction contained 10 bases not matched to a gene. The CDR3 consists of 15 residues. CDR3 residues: CASRTPDRGSNEQFF. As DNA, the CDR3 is TGTGCCAGCAGGACCCCGGACAGGGGCTCTAATGAGCAGTTCTTC.

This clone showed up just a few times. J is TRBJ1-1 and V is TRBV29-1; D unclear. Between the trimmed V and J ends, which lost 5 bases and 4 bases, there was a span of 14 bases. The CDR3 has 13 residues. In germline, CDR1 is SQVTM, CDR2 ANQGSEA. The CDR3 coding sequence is TGCAGCGTTTTAGGTGGTATCGTCACTGAAGCTTTCTTT. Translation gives CSVLGGIVTEAFF.

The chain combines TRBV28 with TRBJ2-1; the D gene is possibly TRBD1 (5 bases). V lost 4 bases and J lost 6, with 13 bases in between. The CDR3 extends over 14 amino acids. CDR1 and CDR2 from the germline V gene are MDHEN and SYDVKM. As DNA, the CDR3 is TGTGCCAGCAGTTCTCCTGACAGCCTCAATGAGCAGTTCTTC. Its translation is CASSSPDSLNEQFF.

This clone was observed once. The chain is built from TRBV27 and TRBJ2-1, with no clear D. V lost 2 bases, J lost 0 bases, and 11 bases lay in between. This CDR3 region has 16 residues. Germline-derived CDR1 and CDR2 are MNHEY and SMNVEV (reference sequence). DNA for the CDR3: TGTGCCAGCAGTTTACTTTCCAGGAGCTCCTACAATGAGCAGTTCTTC. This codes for CASSLLSRSSYNEQFF.